This entry lists 14 T cell receptor beta chains sequenced from one sample in a study of molecular identifiers for immune sequencing clone quantification. TCRdb used MiXCR to reprocess the PCR reads, holding one entry per CDR3 protein. The sample has about 70,000 distinct CDR3 sequences; roughly 18% are singletons. Sequenced sample: naive CD8+ T cells from blood, with Jurkat cell RNA spiked in. Subset here: FACS-sorted CD8+CD4-CCR7+CD45RA+ naive T cells. Receptors were obtained from a human donor in good health. Some libraries in this study had Jurkat cell RNA spiked in.

There are a few counts of this clonotype. The J gene is TRBJ1-2, the V gene TRBV12-3 or TRBV12-4; 7 positions match TRBD1. The ends lost 3 bases at V and 4 bases at J; junction bases unmatched: 5. This CDR3 has 14 amino acids. In DNA, the CDR3 is TGTGCCAGCAGTTTCGAGGGGGCAGTCTATGGCTACACCTTC. This gives the protein CASSFEGAVYGYTF.

J is TRBJ2-7 and V is TRBV7-9; 8 bases fit TRBD2. Unmatched junction bases numbered 7, after V lost 6 bases and J lost 3 bases. The CDR3 extends over 14 amino acids. Germline CDR1 is SEHNR and CDR2 is FQNEAQ (reference sequence). CDR3 DNA sequence: TGTGCCAGCAGTCATATAGGGACTAGCTACGAGCAGTACTTC. Translation: CASSHIGTSYEQYF.

Comment on this clonotype: A read error may be the cause here, since a much bigger clone is one base away. As the CDR3 is not closed by the conserved phenylalanine or tryptophan, this likely results from a read error. This sequence joins TRBV28 and TRBJ1-5; TRBD1 is a possible D gene (5 bases). The germline V gene has CDR1 MDHEN and CDR2 SYDVKM. The CDR3 contains 14 residues. V lost 3 bases to trimming and J lost 6 bases, with 12 bases between them. CDR3 sequence: CASSFGRGGQPQHS. The CDR3 DNA reads as TGTGCCAGCAGTTTCGGAAGGGGTGGTCAGCCCCAGCATTCT.

This clonotype was detected ten times or more. CDR3 sequence reads: CASSFSGRNEQYF. The CDR3 coding sequence is TGTGCCAGCAGCTTTAGCGGGAGGAACGAGCAGTACTTC. J is TRBJ2-7 and V is TRBV5-4; 10 bases agree with TRBD2. The CDR3 is 13 amino acids. The ends lost 2 bases at V and 5 bases at J; junction bases unmatched: 1. Germline lookup yields CDR1 SGHNT and CDR2 YYREEE (reference sequence). The full variable domain, in which reference TRBV5-4 and TRBJ2-7 provide the parts outside the CDR3, is ETGVTQSPTHLIKTRGQQVTLRCSSQSGHNTVSWYQQALGQGPQFIFQYYREEENGRGNFPPRFSGLQFPNYSSELNVNALELDDSALYLCASSFSGRNEQYFGPGTRLTVT.

In this sample, this clonotype turned up once. Germline is not matched at one junction end, which may reflect a read error. The chain joins TRBV20-1 to TRBJ2-2; weak D call: TRBD1 (6 bases). The CDR3 length is 17 residues. Germline values: CDR1 DFQATT, CDR2 SNEGSKA (reference sequence). The CDR3 loop reads CSAREPPTGSSTRELFF. The CDR3 nucleotides read TGCAGTGCTAGAGAGCCCCCCACAGGGTCGAGCACCAGGGAGCTGTTTTTT.

This clonotype occurred many times. V usage is TRBV5-5 and J usage is TRBJ2-4, with 8 bases fitting TRBD2. CDR1 and CDR2 (germline): SGHKS, YYEKEE (reference sequence). The CDR3 runs to 15 residues. The trim removed 2 bases at V and 3 bases at J, leaving 4 bases unmatched. The CDR3 DNA follows: TGTGCCAGCAGCTTAGCGGGAGTGGGCAAAAACATTCAGTACTTC. Its protein product is CASSLAGVGKNIQYF.

This clonotype was recorded many times. V is TRBV4-1 and J is TRBJ2-3; 7 bases fit TRBD2. Trimming removed 4 bases from V and 4 bases from J; junction bases left unmatched: 8. CDR3 length equals 15 residues. Germline CDR1 reads MGHRA; CDR2 reads YSYEKL. In DNA form, the CDR3 reads TGCGCCAGCAGCCTGAGACTAGCCCCAGCAGATACGCAGTATTTT. This sequence encodes CASSLRLAPADTQYF.

Only a few counts were recorded for this clonotype. This chain connects TRBV5-5 to TRBJ2-5, with D unresolved. V was clipped by 1 base and J by 4 bases, with 8 bases between them. CDR1 and CDR2 from the germline V gene are SGHKS and YYEKEE (reference sequence). CDR3 length: 13 amino acids. The CDR3 here is CASSLPRVETQYF. The CDR3 DNA reads as TGTGCCAGCAGCTTGCCGAGAGTAGAGACCCAGTACTTC.

This clonotype was counted many times. The gene calls are TRBV6-5 and TRBJ2-5; 10 nucleotides agree with TRBD2. This CDR3 comprises 15 residues. V shed 7 bases, J shed 5 bases, and the junction held 10 bases outside the gene matches. Germline values: CDR1 MNHEY, CDR2 SVGAGI. CDR3 in amino acids: CASNQAGGPGETQYF. The CDR3 DNA sequence: TGTGCCAGCAACCAAGCGGGAGGGCCGGGTGAGACCCAGTACTTC.

The sample holds a few counts of this clonotype. The V gene is TRBV12-3 or TRBV12-4, the J gene TRBJ2-5, with 7 bases identical to TRBD1. The V and J ends lost 5 bases and 2 bases, in that order; junction bases with no gene match: 5. The CDR3 loop spans 14 amino acids. The CDR3 nucleotides are TGTGCCAGCAGTAACAGGGGAGAACAAGAGACCCAGTACTTC. Encoded protein: CASSNRGEQETQYF.

This clonotype was picked up a small number of times. CDR3: CASTDPLWNSYNEQFF. The DNA of the CDR3 is TGTGCCAGCACCGACCCCCTGTGGAACAGCTACAATGAGCAGTTCTTC. This chain joins TRBV7-9 and TRBJ2-1; no reliable D call. V lost 7 bases, J lost 3 bases, and 19 bases lay in between. CDR3 length: 16 residues. Per germline, CDR1 SEHNR and CDR2 FQNEAQ (reference sequence).

This clonotype has at least ten counts. V usage is TRBV6-6 and J usage is TRBJ2-3, with TRBD2 matching over 7 bases. This CDR3 spans 16 amino acids. The trim removed 0 bases at V and 6 bases at J, leaving 9 bases unmatched. Germline V gene sequence: CDR1 MNHNY, CDR2 SVGAGI (reference sequence). CDR3 sequence: CASSYSSREVADTQYF. CDR3 sequence (DNA): TGTGCCAGCAGTTACTCGAGTCGGGAGGTAGCTGATACGCAGTATTTT.

As for this clonotype: A read error may be the cause here, since a much bigger clone is one base away. The chain links TRBV19 to TRBJ1-5; D is ambiguous. Trimming took 5 bases from V and 11 from J, leaving 16 bases between them. The V gene's germline CDR1 is LNHDA and CDR2 SQIVND (reference sequence). CDR3 length: 13 amino acids. The CDR3 here is CASSQEGHQSQHF. In DNA, the CDR3 is TGTGCCAGTAGTCAGGAGGGTCACCAGTCCCAGCATTTT. Using reference TRBV19 and TRBJ1-5 for the parts outside the CDR3, the full variable domain is DGGITQSPKYLFRKEGQNVTLSCEQNLNHDAMYWYRQDPGQGLRLIYYSQIVNDFQKGDIAEGYSVSREKKESFPLTVTSAQKNPTAFYLCASSQEGHQSQHFGDGTRLSIL.

About this clonotype: With a much larger clone just one base away, this may be a read error. The chain has TRBV5-3 and TRBJ2-3; 7 nucleotides agree with TRBD2. TRBV5-3 is an ORF; its function is uncertain. V shed 10 bases and J 3 bases; nucleotides not matched to a gene: 14. The CDR3 has 15 amino acids. Here the CDR3 reads CAGSLELAATDTQYF. The CDR3, as DNA: TGTGCCGGCAGCTTGGAGCTAGCGGCAACAGATACGCAGTATTTT.